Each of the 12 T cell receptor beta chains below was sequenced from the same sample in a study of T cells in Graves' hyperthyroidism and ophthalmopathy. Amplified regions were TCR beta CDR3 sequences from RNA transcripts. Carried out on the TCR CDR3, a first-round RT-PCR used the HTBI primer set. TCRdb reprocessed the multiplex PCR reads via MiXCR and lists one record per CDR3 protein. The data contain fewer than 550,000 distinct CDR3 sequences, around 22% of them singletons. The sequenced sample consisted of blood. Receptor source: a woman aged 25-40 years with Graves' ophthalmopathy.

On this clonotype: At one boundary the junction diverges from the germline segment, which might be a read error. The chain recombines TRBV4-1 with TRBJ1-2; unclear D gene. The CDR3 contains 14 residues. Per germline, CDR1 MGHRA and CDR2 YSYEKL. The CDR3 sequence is CASSQGIANYGYTF. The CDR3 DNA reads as TGCGCCAGCAGCCAAGGGATAGCTAACTATGGTTACACCTTC.

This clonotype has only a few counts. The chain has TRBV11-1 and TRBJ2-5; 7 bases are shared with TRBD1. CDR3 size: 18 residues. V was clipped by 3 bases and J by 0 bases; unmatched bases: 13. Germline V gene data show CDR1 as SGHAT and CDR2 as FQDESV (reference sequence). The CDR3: CASSFGTAPFQYQETQYF. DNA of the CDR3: TGTGCCAGCAGCTTCGGGACAGCTCCCTTTCAGTACCAAGAGACCCAGTACTTC.

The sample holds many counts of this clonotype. CDR3 nucleotides: TGTGCCAGCAGCTTAACCAGTGGGACAGGCAGGGAGCTGTTTTTT. It translates to CASSLTSGTGRELFF. The chain joins TRBV7-3 to TRBJ2-2; TRBD1 agrees at 8 bases. Germline V gene data show CDR1 as SGHTA and CDR2 as FQGTGA. V trimming: 0 bases; J trimming: 9 bases; junction bases outside the gene matches: 6. The CDR3 runs to 15 residues.

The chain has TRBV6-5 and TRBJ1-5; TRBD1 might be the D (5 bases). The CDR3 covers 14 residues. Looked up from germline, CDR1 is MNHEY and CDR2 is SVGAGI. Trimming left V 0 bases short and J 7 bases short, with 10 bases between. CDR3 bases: TGTGCCAGCAGTTACTCTTGGGGGACGCAGCCCCAGCATTTT. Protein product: CASSYSWGTQPQHF.

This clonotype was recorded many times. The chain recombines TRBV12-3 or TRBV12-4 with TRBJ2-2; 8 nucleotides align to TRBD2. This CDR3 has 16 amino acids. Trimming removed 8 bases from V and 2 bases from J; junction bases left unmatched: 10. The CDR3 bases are TGTGCCAGCCCCCGGGAGGGGGGGCCAAACACCGGGGAGCTGTTTTTT. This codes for CASPREGGPNTGELFF.

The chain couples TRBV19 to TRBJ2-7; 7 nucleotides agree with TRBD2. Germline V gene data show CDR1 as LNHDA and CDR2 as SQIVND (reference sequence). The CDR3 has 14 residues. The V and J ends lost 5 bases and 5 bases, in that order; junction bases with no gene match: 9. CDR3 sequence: CASSAGLDENEQYF. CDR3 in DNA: TGTGCCAGTAGTGCCGGACTAGATGAGAACGAGCAGTACTTC.

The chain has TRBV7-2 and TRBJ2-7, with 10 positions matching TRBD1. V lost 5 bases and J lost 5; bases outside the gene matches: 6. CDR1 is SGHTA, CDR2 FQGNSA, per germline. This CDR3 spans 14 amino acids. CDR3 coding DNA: TGTGCCAGCAGCCGGGACAGGGGAGACCACGAGCAGTACTTC. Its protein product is CASSRDRGDHEQYF.

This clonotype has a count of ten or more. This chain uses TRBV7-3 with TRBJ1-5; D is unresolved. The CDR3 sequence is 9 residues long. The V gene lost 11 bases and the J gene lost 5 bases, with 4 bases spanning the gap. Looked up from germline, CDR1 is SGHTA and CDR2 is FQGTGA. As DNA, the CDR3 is TGTGCCGGTGATCAGCCCCAGCATTTT. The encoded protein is CAGDQPQHF.

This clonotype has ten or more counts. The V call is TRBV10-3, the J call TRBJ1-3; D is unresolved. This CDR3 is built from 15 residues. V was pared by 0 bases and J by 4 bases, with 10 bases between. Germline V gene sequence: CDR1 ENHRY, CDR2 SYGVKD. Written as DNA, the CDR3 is TGTGCCATCAGTGAGTCGGCCTCTTCGGGAAACACCATATATTTT. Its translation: CAISESASSGNTIYF.

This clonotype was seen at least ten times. The CDR3 spells CASSQGAGYGYTF. Here the CDR3 DNA reads TGTGCCAGCAGCCAGGGGGCAGGCTATGGCTACACCTTC. The chain is built from TRBV7-9 and TRBJ1-2; the match to TRBD1 covers 8 bases. CDR1 and CDR2 from the germline V gene are SEHNR and FQNEAQ (reference sequence). This CDR3 region has 13 residues. J lost 4 bases, V lost 5 bases, and 3 bases had no gene match.

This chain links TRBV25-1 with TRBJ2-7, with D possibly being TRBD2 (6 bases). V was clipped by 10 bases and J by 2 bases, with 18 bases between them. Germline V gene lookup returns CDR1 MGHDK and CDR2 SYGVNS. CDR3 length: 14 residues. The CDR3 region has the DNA TGTGCCACCCAAAAACCGGGGAGGCCCTACGAGCAGTACTTC. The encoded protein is CATQKPGRPYEQYF.

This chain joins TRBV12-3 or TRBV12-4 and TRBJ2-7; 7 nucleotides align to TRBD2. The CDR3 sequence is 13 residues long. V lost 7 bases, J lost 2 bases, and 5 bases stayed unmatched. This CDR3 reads CASTSAGTYEQYF. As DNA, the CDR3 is TGTGCCAGCACTTCAGCGGGAACCTACGAGCAGTACTTC.